This TCR beta chain originates from a study of blood T cell repertoires in COVID-19 (dated by TCRdb to the early 2020s). Regarding the complete study: Collaborator samples came from the United States, Italy and Spain and covered acute and convalescent phases of COVID-19. Sample metadata almost always included a de-identified subject ID, COVID-19 status, age in years and sex. A freely available public database, intended as a resource for researchers studying the immune response to SARS-CoV-2, is where the repertoires were released. The samples were drawn from the first 160 participants of the ongoing ImmuneRACE study and from 1,254 subjects provided by 6 global collaborators. Deeply sampled blood TCRbeta repertoires from subjects exposed to, actively infected with, or recovered from COVID-19 were included in the dataset. HLA class I and class II types, where available, came from metadata supplied by the sample provider rather than from assay-based typing. The prospective study material was composed of cDNA or gDNA derived from T cells, B-cell-depleted T cells, or PBMCs.

As regards this clone: Its antigen remains undetermined. Base qualities are not at hand, and no much larger clone is one base apart.

The CDR3 spans 13 residues, from the cysteine through the phenylalanine. Left in the record is the CDR3 DNA by itself, 39 bases read in frame from the first base. Deletion took 7 bases off V and 3 bases off J, with a span of 10 bases between the germline ends. Taken from the germline V gene, the CDR1 and CDR2 loops are SNHLY and FYNNEI. Each collaborating institution followed its own protocols to collect whole blood in K2EDTA tubes. Collaborator samples were shipped for TCRbeta analysis as frozen whole blood, isolated PBMCs, or DNA extracted from either sample type. TCRbeta CDR3 regions were amplified from genomic DNA by means of the immunoSEQ Assay, a bias-controlled multiplex PCR. The study's processing was this. The number of nucleated cells in each sample was estimated by amplification of reference gene primers within the assay. Sequence reads were collapsed and filtered to measure the absolute abundance of every unique TCRbeta CDR3 rearrangement. Productive Simpson clonality was computed per sample as the square root of Simpson's diversity index over productive rearrangements. TCRdb took over this immuneACCESS table, retaining in-frame rearrangements with V and J assigned. Such tables are incomplete; in checked studies, under half of the missing clones stem from an unresolved V gene, and the remainder is unexplained. That table supplies the V and J calls and clone size; D and trimming were determined from the DNA. This sample gives about 190,000 clones in total; 87% of them show up just once. Together, the top ten hold 20% to 25% of the sample.

The full study reports these points: How much clinical and demographic metadata was included differed by source and by participant, and the metadata was provided uncurated.

The source material was peripheral blood. The chain employs TRBV2 and TRBJ1-3; a weak D assignment points to TRBD1 (5 bases agree). The clonotype was recovered from a man aged 55-75 years with active or convalescent COVID-19. CDR3 protein: CASTRAFGNTIYF. The bases read TGTGCCAGCACCAGGGCGTTTGGAAACACCATATATTTT.